Below are 14 T cell receptor beta chains sequenced from a single sample in a study of CD8 T cells in ankylosing spondylitis. TCRdb re-called the 5' RACE reads through MiXCR, storing one row per CDR3 protein. Here the sample spans around 130,000 distinct CDR3 sequences, roughly 8.8% being singletons. Sequenced material: blood, either unsorted or a sorted T cell fraction (not recorded which). These receptors were taken from a male donor with ankylosing spondylitis or in good health (not recorded which).

There are many counts of this clonotype. The chain couples TRBV7-2 to TRBJ2-1, with D perhaps TRBD1 (6 bases). This CDR3 comprises 15 residues. V shed 4 bases and J shed 2 bases, with 12 bases lying between them. Germline CDR1 SGHTA, CDR2 FQGNSA. The CDR3: CASSSTGFPYNEQFF. As DNA, the CDR3 is TGTGCCAGCAGCTCCACAGGGTTTCCCTACAATGAGCAGTTCTTC.

The table lists this clonotype with many counts. The chain joins TRBV10-3 to TRBJ2-5; maybe TRBD2 (5 bases). This CDR3 is built from 14 residues. V lost 3 bases to trimming and J lost 4 bases, with 12 bases between them. CDR1 and CDR2 from the germline V gene are ENHRY and SYGVKD. CDR3: CAISDRGSSETQYF. As DNA, the CDR3 is TGTGCCATCAGTGACCGGGGATCGTCAGAGACCCAGTACTTC.

This clonotype occurred a few times. The V call is TRBV11-3, the J call TRBJ2-3, with D perhaps TRBD2 (5 bases). The CDR3 length is 16 residues. Trimming stripped 5 bases from V and 1 base from J, with 16 bases between. CDR1 SGHNT and CDR2 YENEEA come from the germline V gene. Here the CDR3 DNA reads TGTGCCAGCAGCCTCGAAGGAGCGCGGGGCACAGATACGCAGTATTTT. It specifies CASSLEGARGTDTQYF.

This clonotype was seen repeatedly, ten times or more. The chain combines TRBV5-1 with TRBJ2-3; TRBD1 matches at 8 bases. Germline V CDR1 and CDR2: SGHRS, YFSETQ. The junction had 4 bases not matched to a gene; V was cut back by 0 bases and J by 1 base. The CDR3 runs to 16 residues. CDR3 residues: CASSLAKTGGTDTQYF. DNA for the CDR3: TGCGCCAGCAGCTTGGCGAAGACAGGGGGCACAGATACGCAGTATTTT.

This clonotype has at least ten counts. V is TRBV29-1 and J is TRBJ2-7; D is perhaps TRBD1 (7 bases). Germline lookup yields CDR1 SQVTM and CDR2 ANQGSEA. The V end was cut by 6 bases, the J end by 5 bases, with 20 bases between. The CDR3 runs 14 residues. The CDR3: CSVADRRGRNEQYF. In DNA form, the CDR3 reads TGCAGCGTGGCCGACCGGAGGGGGCGAAACGAGCAGTACTTC.

This chain links TRBV29-1 with TRBJ2-7; 12 nucleotides match TRBD2. The J segment lost 2 bases and the V segment lost 6 bases, leaving 5 bases of the junction unmatched. Germline V gives CDR1 SQVTM, CDR2 ANQGSEA. The CDR3 has 14 amino acids. Written as DNA, the CDR3 is TGCAGCGTCGCGTCTAGCGGGAGGGCCTACGAGCAGTACTTC. Protein sequence: CSVASSGRAYEQYF.

The sample holds a few counts of this clonotype. J is TRBJ2-1 and V is TRBV18; D might be TRBD1 (7 bases). The V gene's germline CDR1 is KGHSH and CDR2 LQKENI. The V gene lost 0 bases and the J gene lost 10 bases, with 22 bases spanning the gap. This CDR3 has 17 residues. The CDR3 bases are TGTGCCAGCTCACCACCGTATCAGGGGGGTAGTATCCGCGAGCAGTTCTTC. Its protein product is CASSPPYQGGSIREQFF. Drawing the rest from reference TRBV18 and TRBJ2-1, the complete variable domain is NAGVMQNPRHLVRRRGQEARLRCSPMKGHSHVYWYRQLPEEGLKFMVYLQKENIIDESGMPKERFSAEFPKEGPSILRIQQVVRGDSAAYFCASSPPYQGGSIREQFFGPGTRLTVL.

This clonotype was recorded at least ten times. The chain employs TRBV4-3 and TRBJ2-7; unclear D gene. Looked up from germline, CDR1 is LGHNA and CDR2 is YSLEER. CDR3 length: 15 amino acids. The V gene lost 1 base and the J gene lost 0 bases, with 10 bases spanning the gap. This CDR3 is CASSQVRGVSYEQYF. The CDR3 nucleotides are TGCGCCAGCAGCCAAGTCAGAGGCGTCTCCTACGAGCAGTACTTC.

This clonotype was recorded at least ten times. This chain connects TRBV29-1 to TRBJ2-3; 13 bases align to TRBD2. The CDR3 contains 15 residues. Losses at the gene ends were 6 bases for V and 3 bases for J; bases not matched to a gene: 6. Germline assignment: CDR1 SQVTM and CDR2 ANQGSEA. The CDR3 region has the DNA TGCAGCGTGATGGGACTAGCGGGAAAAACAGATACGCAGTATTTT. It codes for CSVMGLAGKTDTQYF.

This clonotype was counted many times. The V call is TRBV5-6, the J call TRBJ2-1; D is ambiguous. V lost 1 base to trimming and J lost 10 bases, with 6 bases between them. CDR3 size: 11 residues. In germline, CDR1 is SGHDT, CDR2 YYEEEE. The CDR3: CASSLFNEQFF. Here the CDR3 DNA reads TGTGCCAGCAGCTTGTTTAACGAGCAGTTCTTC.

Many counts were recorded for this clonotype. The chain joins TRBV20-1 to TRBJ2-7; TRBD1 matches at 7 bases. This CDR3 is built from 15 residues. Germline CDR1 and CDR2: DFQATT and SNEGSKA (reference sequence). V trimming: 5 bases; J trimming: 0 bases; junction bases outside the gene matches: 10. This chain's CDR3 is CSAGIKQGSSYEQYF. DNA for the CDR3: TGCAGTGCTGGGATTAAACAGGGGAGCTCCTACGAGCAGTACTTC.

This clonotype was counted ten times or more. The genes are TRBV27 and TRBJ2-7; no clear D. This CDR3 has 14 residues. V dropped 3 bases and J dropped 2 bases, with 11 bases sitting between them. Germline CDR1 and CDR2: MNHEY and SMNVEV (reference sequence). The CDR3 loop is CASSFTTAAYEQYF. The CDR3 DNA follows: TGTGCCAGCAGTTTTACCACAGCAGCCTACGAGCAGTACTTC.

This clonotype was seen many times. The chain uses TRBV3-1 and TRBJ2-4; D may be TRBD2 (6 bases). This CDR3 has 16 residues. The germline V gene encodes CDR1 LGHDT and CDR2 YNNKEL (reference sequence). Trimming cost V 4 bases and J 6 bases, with 19 bases left between them. Here the CDR3 DNA reads TGTGCCAGCAGCCGTGGGGTTGGGGGACTCGGAAACATTCAGTACTTC. It is translated as CASSRGVGGLGNIQYF.

This clonotype has only a few counts. This sequence joins TRBV6-5 and TRBJ2-3; 9 bases map to TRBD2. Losses at the gene ends were 2 bases for V and 1 base for J; bases not matched to a gene: 1. The CDR3 is 15 amino acids. From germline, CDR1 is MNHEY and CDR2 SVGAGI. The CDR3 DNA sequence: TGTGCCAGCAGTTACCGGACTAGCGGCACAGATACGCAGTATTTT. Protein sequence: CASSYRTSGTDTQYF.